Sequencing of this TCR beta chain was carried out in a study of blood T cell repertoires in COVID-19. Original data processing: Amplification with reference gene primers provided the estimates of nucleated cell counts. Profiled with immunoSEQ multiplex PCR; TCRdb holds only in-frame clones, not every one. V and J calls and clone size are given by that table; D and trimming were obtained from the DNA. The table includes some 290,000 clones, approximately 91% detected once. Exposed volunteers were people who met a COVID-19 case within 2 weeks before study entry. Trimming removed 0 bases at V and 1 base at J, with 11 bases between. Germline-derived CDR1 and CDR2 are SGHNT and YYREEE (reference sequence). This CDR3 is built from 16 residues.

This sequence was found in a woman in her twenties or thirties who had been exposed to COVID-19. The chain is built from TRBV5-4 and TRBJ2-1, with a tentative D call TRBD1 (6 bases). The sample taken for sequencing was PBMCs or T cells enriched from blood (not recorded which). CDR3 loop: CASSLGQVVSYNEQFF. The CDR3 coding sequence is TGTGCCAGCAGCTTGGGACAGGTCGTGTCCTACAATGAGCAGTTCTTC.